This T cell receptor beta chain appears in the sequencing data of a study of T cell responses to AZD1222 COVID-19 vaccine. V was shortened by 2 bases and J by 10 bases, with 15 bases between the two germline ends. CDR3 length: 14 residues. Germline V gives CDR1 LNHNV, CDR2 YYDKDF (reference sequence). Sequencing used immunoSEQ multiplex PCR; TCRdb keeps in-frame clones, though not all of them. The sample yields tens of thousands of clones, 75% to 90% seen once. The material was peripheral blood, obtained on day 0 of AZD1222 vaccination. The rearrangement joins TRBV15 to TRBJ2-1; possibly TRBD1 for D (5 bases). The TCR was taken from an adult in good health. The CDR3 DNA reads TGTGCCACCAGCAGACCCGGAAGGGGTTTGGAGCAGTTCTTC. Protein sequence: CATSRPGRGLEQFF.